The source of this TCR beta chain is a study of cytomegalovirus exposure and HLA in healthy donors. As for this clone: As yet, its antigen is unknown.

Points from the study as a whole: In a later analysis, most CMV-associated TCR beta chains appeared HLA-restricted. Follow-up analysis later connected one missense variant in DCLRE1C with trimming of TCR beta V- and J-genes. The authors later found HLA-associated TCR beta chains more clonally expanded than equally common others.

Use of 60 Vbeta and 13 Jbeta primers characterized the PCR. Method: immunoSEQ multiplex PCR; TCRdb's copy keeps in-frame clones and lacks some. The sample lists 120,000 to 150,000 clones, 80% to 85% seen once, with roughly 2.9% in the top ten. With 3 bases clipped from V and 3 bases from J, the junction kept 9 bases outside the gene matches. The CDR3 extends over 18 amino acids. CDR1 and CDR2 from the germline V gene are MDHEN and SYDVKM. The chain is built from TRBV28 and TRBJ2-3, with 13 bases matching TRBD2. This TCR came from a woman younger than 45 in good health and CMV-seronegative. Source material: PBMCs. The CDR3 nucleotides read TGTGCCAGCAGTTTGACTCCGCCGGGACTAGCGGGGACAGATACGCAGTATTTT. This encodes CASSLTPPGLAGTDTQYF.